This entry concerns a single T cell receptor (beta chain). This PCR relied on a set of 60 Vbeta primers and 13 Jbeta primers. Libraries were prepared by immunoSEQ multiplex PCR; TCRdb keeps only in-frame clonotypes and omits some of them. The sample contains more than 90,000 clones, under 80% of which appear only once. These data are taken from a study of cytomegalovirus exposure and HLA in healthy donors. Germline-derived CDR1 and CDR2 are MNHEY and SVGAGI. This CDR3 comprises 15 residues. Trimming took 2 bases from V and 0 from J, leaving 10 bases between them. The sequencing sample was made of PBMCs. This chain links TRBV6-5 with TRBJ1-2, with unresolved D. The source is a human donor in good health. CDR3 sequence reads: CASSYAGRTNYGYTF. The CDR3 DNA follows: TGTGCCAGCAGTTACGCCGGTCGAACTAACTATGGCTACACCTTC.